This T cell receptor (beta chain) was sequenced during a study of T cell repertoires in cytomegalovirus infection. Background on the study: Epitope selection comprised recently identified HLA-C-restricted CMV epitopes and well-studied HLA-B-restricted CMV epitopes.

V was shortened by 6 bases and J by 2 bases, with 13 bases between the two germline ends. The CDR3 is made up of 14 amino acids. On this clonotype: Its cognate antigen is unknown.

TCRdb recomputed calls from the reads with MiXCR, one row per CDR3 protein. The sample has more than 300,000 distinct CDR3 sequences, about 35% seen once. The V gene is TRBV12-3 or TRBV12-4, the J gene TRBJ1-2; D remains ambiguous. This sequence was found in a human donor in good health (CMV status not recorded). Some clones in this sample may be carry-over from other donors' samples. This specimen was cultured PBMCs, taken from culture after CMV antigen stimulation. This CDR3 reads CASRHSATNYGYTF. The CDR3 DNA follows: TGTGCCAGCAGGCACAGCGCTACCAACTATGGCTACACCTTC.